The 27 T cell receptor beta chains below all came from one sample that was sequenced in a study of early stage breast cancer tumors. The table came from immunoSEQ multiplex PCR; TCRdb's copy has only in-frame clones and leaves some out. The sample shows about 50,000 clones, roughly 78% of them seen only once. Sequencing input: blood. These receptors all come from a person in their 40s with breast cancer.

This clone was seen just once. V is TRBV9 and J is TRBJ2-1, with a weak D call TRBD2 (5 bases). This CDR3 comprises 16 residues. CDR1 and CDR2 (germline): SGDLS, YYNGEE. V lost 4 bases, J lost 2 bases, and 16 bases lay in between. The CDR3 region is CASSPQGSSPYNEQFF. As DNA, the CDR3 is TGTGCCAGCAGCCCTCAAGGGAGCTCCCCCTACAATGAGCAGTTCTTC.

The V gene is TRBV30, the J gene TRBJ2-1; D uncertain. Looked up from germline, CDR1 is GTSNPN and CDR2 is SVGIG (reference sequence). This CDR3 is 12 amino acids long. V was pared by 1 base and J by 8 bases, with 9 bases between. The CDR3 DNA sequence: TGTGCCTGGAGTGCCACCCGGGATGAGCAGTTCTTC. It yields the protein CAWSATRDEQFF.

V usage is TRBV7-2 and J usage is TRBJ2-1; D gene ambiguous. The CDR3 loop spans 16 amino acids. Per germline, CDR1 SGHTA and CDR2 FQGNSA. Trimming cost V 1 base and J 0 bases, with 10 bases left between them. The CDR3 region is CASSLGPLSSYNEQFF. The CDR3 nucleotides are TGTGCCAGCAGCTTAGGACCCCTCAGCTCCTACAATGAGCAGTTCTTC.

The V gene is TRBV7-3, the J gene TRBJ2-3; 8 bases fit TRBD1. The CDR3 sequence is 15 residues long. Per germline, CDR1 SGHTA and CDR2 FQGTGA. The V and J ends lost 5 bases and 4 bases, in that order; junction bases with no gene match: 8. This chain's CDR3 is CASSRQGRAPDTQYF. DNA for the CDR3: TGTGCCAGCAGCCGACAGGGGCGGGCCCCAGATACGCAGTATTTT.

This chain connects TRBV6-1 to TRBJ2-7; TRBD1 matches 10 bases. With 5 bases clipped from V and 6 bases from J, the junction kept 7 bases outside the gene matches. The germline V gene has CDR1 MNHNS and CDR2 SASEGT. CDR3 length equals 14 residues. The CDR3 spells CASSSPGTGVEQYF. The CDR3 region has the DNA TGTGCCAGCAGTTCCCCGGGGACAGGGGTCGAGCAGTACTTC.

This clone was observed a handful of times. The genes are TRBV30 and TRBJ1-2; unclear D gene. The CDR3 sequence is 9 residues long. The V gene lost 6 bases and the J gene lost 3 bases, with 2 bases spanning the gap. Germline V gene lookup returns CDR1 GTSNPN and CDR2 SVGIG (reference sequence). The DNA for the CDR3 is TGTGCCTGCGACTATGGCTACACCTTC. It encodes CACDYGYTF.

The gene calls are TRBV27 and TRBJ2-5, with D perhaps matching TRBD2 (5 bases). The germline gives CDR1 MNHEY, CDR2 SMNVEV (reference sequence). The CDR3 runs 14 residues. The ends were cut back, 3 bases at V and 5 bases at J, with 13 bases in the middle. The CDR3 spells CASSLSRVKETQYF. CDR3 bases: TGTGCCAGCAGTTTGTCGAGGGTTAAGGAGACCCAGTACTTC.

The genes are TRBV9 and TRBJ2-1, with 7 bases identical to TRBD2. This CDR3 contains 15 residues. Germline-derived CDR1 and CDR2 are SGDLS and YYNGEE. V was clipped by 0 bases and J by 9 bases; unmatched bases: 9. This CDR3 reads CASSVAPGGVGEQFF. The CDR3 DNA reads as TGTGCCAGCAGCGTAGCCCCGGGAGGTGTGGGTGAGCAGTTCTTC.

The genes are TRBV21-1 and TRBJ2-1; the DNA was not used to check the table's D call, TRBD1. TRBV21-1 is classified as a pseudogene. The CDR3 runs 14 residues. The CDR3 coding sequence is TGTGCCGAGCCGGGACAGGGGAGCTACAATGAGCAGTTCTTC. Encoded protein: CAEPGQGSYNEQFF.

The genes are TRBV6-5 and TRBJ1-6; D is unclear. Looked up from germline, CDR1 is MNHEY and CDR2 is SVGAGI. The CDR3 is 15 amino acids. Trimming pared 4 bases from V and 7 bases from J, leaving 14 bases between. The CDR3 loop is CASSSPPGTNSPLHF. The CDR3 DNA is TGTGCCAGCAGTTCCCCTCCCGGAACCAATTCACCCCTCCACTTT.

This clone was found a few times. The gene calls are TRBV7-2 and TRBJ1-1; D ambiguous. The V gene's germline CDR1 is SGHTA and CDR2 FQGNSA. CDR3 length: 14 residues. Trimming removed 5 bases at V and 2 bases at J, with 12 bases between. CDR3 sequence reads: CASSPANTNTEAFF. In DNA, the CDR3 is TGTGCCAGCAGCCCAGCCAATACTAACACTGAAGCTTTCTTT.

A single count supports this clone. The rearrangement joins TRBV19 to TRBJ2-1; no reliable D call. Germline-derived CDR1 and CDR2 are LNHDA and SQIVND (reference sequence). Trimming removed 2 bases from V and 6 bases from J, with 11 bases in between. There are 14 residues in the CDR3. CDR3 sequence reads: CASSILRRPNEQFF. CDR3 DNA: TGTGCCAGTAGTATACTTCGACGGCCCAATGAGCAGTTCTTC. The whole variable domain, filled in from reference TRBV19 and TRBJ2-1, reads DGGITQSPKYLFRKEGQNVTLSCEQNLNHDAMYWYRQDPGQGLRLIYYSQIVNDFQKGDIAEGYSVSREKKESFPLTVTSAQKNPTAFYLCASSILRRPNEQFFGPGTRLTVL.

The chain combines TRBV11-3 with TRBJ2-3; D unresolved. V lost 4 bases and J 8 bases, leaving 7 bases between the germline ends. Germline CDR1 and CDR2: SGHNT and YENEEA. The CDR3 length is 11 residues. This CDR3 reads CASSSTATQYF. For the CDR3, the DNA is TGTGCCAGCAGCTCTACGGCTACGCAGTATTTT.

This clone was counted between two and nine times. The chain links TRBV10-3 to TRBJ2-7; D is unclear. This CDR3 contains 12 residues. Germline V gene data show CDR1 as ENHRY and CDR2 as SYGVKD. V was trimmed by 3 bases and J by 6 bases, leaving 9 bases between them. Here the CDR3 reads CAISDSGVEQYF. The CDR3 bases are TGTGCCATCAGTGACAGTGGGGTCGAGCAGTACTTC.

The chain joins TRBV4-1 to TRBJ2-7, with D possibly matching TRBD2 (5 bases). Trimming shortened V by 1 base and J by 6 bases, and 10 bases separated the two germline ends. The CDR3 contains 13 residues. Germline CDR1 reads MGHRA; CDR2 reads YSYEKL. CDR3 coding DNA: TGCGCCAGCAGCCAAGTAGAGGGTCTCGAGCAGTACTTC. It encodes CASSQVEGLEQYF.

This clone was observed a handful of times. This chain connects TRBV19 to TRBJ1-1, with D tentatively TRBD1 (5 bases). The V end was cut by 4 bases, the J end by 0 bases, with 12 bases between. This CDR3 region has 15 residues. Germline CDR1 is LNHDA and CDR2 is SQIVND (reference sequence). CDR3 sequence reads: CASSTPGMVNTEAFF. As DNA, the CDR3 is TGTGCCAGTAGTACTCCAGGGATGGTGAACACTGAAGCTTTCTTT. The whole variable domain, filled in from reference TRBV19 and TRBJ1-1, reads DGGITQSPKYLFRKEGQNVTLSCEQNLNHDAMYWYRQDPGQGLRLIYYSQIVNDFQKGDIAEGYSVSREKKESFPLTVTSAQKNPTAFYLCASSTPGMVNTEAFFGQGTRLTVV.

The chain couples TRBV6-5 to TRBJ2-7; 8 bases line up with TRBD2. Germline V CDR1 and CDR2: MNHEY, SVGAGI. V dropped 6 bases and J dropped 9; count of bases not matched to a gene: 10. This CDR3 has 13 amino acids. CDR3 bases: TGTGCCAGCAGAGGACTAGCAAAGGAGGGGCAGTACTTC. Translated: CASRGLAKEGQYF.

CDR3 DNA sequence: TGCGCCAGCAGCCAAGATCAATCGACGCCTCGAGGACAGCCCCAGCATTTT. This translates into CASSQDQSTPRGQPQHF. V gene TRBV4-1 combines with J gene TRBJ1-5; D is unresolved. Germline CDR1 and CDR2: MGHRA and YSYEKL. V dropped 0 bases and J dropped 7 bases, with 19 bases sitting between them. The CDR3 has 17 residues.

The chain combines TRBV7-8 with TRBJ2-7; TRBD1 agrees at 7 bases. Germline lookup yields CDR1 SGHVS and CDR2 FQNEAQ. This CDR3 has 13 amino acids. Trimming cost V 0 bases and J 5 bases; bases outside gene matches: 1. CDR3 region: CASSLAGQNEQYF. The DNA for the CDR3 is TGTGCCAGCAGCTTAGCGGGACAGAACGAGCAGTACTTC.

The genes are TRBV7-9 and TRBJ2-1; a possible D gene is TRBD1 (7 bases). Germline CDR1 reads SEHNR; CDR2 reads FQNEAQ (reference sequence). Trimming cost V 4 bases and J 11 bases, with 18 bases left between them. This CDR3 region has 14 residues. CDR3: CASSSQGDGRKQFF. The CDR3 DNA sequence: TGTGCCAGCAGCTCTCAGGGGGACGGGAGAAAGCAGTTCTTC.

This clone was picked up a small number of times. V is TRBV5-1 and J is TRBJ1-1; D not resolved. V was cut by 4 bases and J by 1 base, with 8 bases left in between. Per the germline V gene, CDR1 is SGHRS and CDR2 is YFSETQ. CDR3 length: 13 amino acids. The CDR3 DNA reads TGCGCCAGCAGCCGTGCAGAGAACACTGAAGCTTTCTTT. Its protein product is CASSRAENTEAFF.

V and J are TRBV19 and TRBJ1-5; a weak D match, TRBD1 (6 bases). CDR1 is LNHDA, CDR2 SQIVND, per germline (reference sequence). This CDR3 spans 17 amino acids. Trimming shortened V by 0 bases and J by 2 bases, and 14 bases separated the two germline ends. The CDR3 sequence: CASSIDRGGVGNQPQHF. DNA of the CDR3: TGTGCCAGTAGTATAGATCGAGGGGGAGTTGGCAATCAGCCCCAGCATTTT. Using reference TRBV19 and TRBJ1-5 for the parts outside the CDR3, the full variable domain is DGGITQSPKYLFRKEGQNVTLSCEQNLNHDAMYWYRQDPGQGLRLIYYSQIVNDFQKGDIAEGYSVSREKKESFPLTVTSAQKNPTAFYLCASSIDRGGVGNQPQHFGDGTRLSIL.

The chain employs TRBV30 and TRBJ1-3; no reliable D call. V was shortened by 4 bases and J by 0 bases, with 13 bases between the two germline ends. CDR3 length: 15 residues. Germline CDR1 and CDR2: GTSNPN and SVGIG (reference sequence). The chain's CDR3 is CAWIPVDRSGNTIYF. The CDR3 nucleotides are TGTGCCTGGATTCCCGTCGATCGCTCTGGAAACACCATATATTTT.

The chain carries TRBV27 and TRBJ2-1; TRBD1 agrees at 10 bases. Trimming removed 6 bases from V and 12 bases from J; junction bases left unmatched: 14. The CDR3 has 15 amino acids. Germline values: CDR1 MNHEY, CDR2 SMNVEV (reference sequence). CDR3 region: CASSQSGTGVSRQFF. In DNA form, the CDR3 reads TGTGCCAGCAGCCAATCCGGGACAGGGGTTTCTCGGCAGTTCTTC.

The V gene is TRBV29-1, the J gene TRBJ2-5; TRBD2 aligns across 9 bases. Trimming at V came to 3 bases and at J to 5 bases, leaving 4 bases not matched to a gene. Germline CDR1 reads SQVTM; CDR2 reads ANQGSEA. The CDR3 contains 13 residues. CDR3 coding DNA: TGCAGCGTTGATGCGCTAGCGGGGGAGACCCAGTACTTC. Translating it yields CSVDALAGETQYF.

About this clone itself: The identical CDR3 is also encoded by other nucleotide sequences in the sample. The chain combines TRBV5-1 with TRBJ2-7; 9 bases match TRBD1. The CDR3 contains 15 residues. V was pared by 0 bases and J by 3 bases, with 4 bases of the junction left unmatched. The germline V gene encodes CDR1 SGHRS and CDR2 YFSETQ. CDR3 region: CASSLGPGQGYEQYF. The CDR3 DNA reads TGCGCCAGCAGCTTGGGACCGGGACAGGGCTACGAGCAGTACTTC.

The chain is built from TRBV5-1 and TRBJ1-1, with 7 bases that match TRBD1. This CDR3 region has 14 residues. Looked up from germline, CDR1 is SGHRS and CDR2 is YFSETQ. Unmatched junction bases numbered 3, after V lost 3 bases and J lost 1 base. CDR3 nucleotides: TGCGCCAGCAGCTGGGGACAGCGGAACACTGAAGCTTTCTTT. Translating it yields CASSWGQRNTEAFF.